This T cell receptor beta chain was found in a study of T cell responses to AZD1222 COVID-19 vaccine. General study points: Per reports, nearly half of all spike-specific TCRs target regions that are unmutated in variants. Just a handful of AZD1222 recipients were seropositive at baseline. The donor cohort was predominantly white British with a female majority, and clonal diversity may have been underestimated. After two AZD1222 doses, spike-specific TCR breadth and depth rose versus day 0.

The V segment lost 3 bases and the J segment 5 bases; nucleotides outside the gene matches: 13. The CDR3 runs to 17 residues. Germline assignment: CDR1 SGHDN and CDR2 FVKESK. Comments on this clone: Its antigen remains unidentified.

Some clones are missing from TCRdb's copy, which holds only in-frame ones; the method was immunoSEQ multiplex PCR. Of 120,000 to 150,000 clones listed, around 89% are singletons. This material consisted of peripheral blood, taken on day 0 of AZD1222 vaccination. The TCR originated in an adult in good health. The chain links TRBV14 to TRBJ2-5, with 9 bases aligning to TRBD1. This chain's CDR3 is CASSHFGQGRYRETQYF. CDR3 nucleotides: TGTGCCAGCAGCCATTTCGGACAGGGGAGGTACAGGGAGACCCAGTACTTC. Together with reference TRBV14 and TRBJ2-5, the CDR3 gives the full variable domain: EAGVTQFPSHSVIEKGQTVTLRCDPISGHDNLYWYRRVMGKEIKFLLHFVKESKQDESGMPNNRFLAERTGGTYSTLKVQPAELEDSGVYFCASSHFGQGRYRETQYFGPGTRLLVL.